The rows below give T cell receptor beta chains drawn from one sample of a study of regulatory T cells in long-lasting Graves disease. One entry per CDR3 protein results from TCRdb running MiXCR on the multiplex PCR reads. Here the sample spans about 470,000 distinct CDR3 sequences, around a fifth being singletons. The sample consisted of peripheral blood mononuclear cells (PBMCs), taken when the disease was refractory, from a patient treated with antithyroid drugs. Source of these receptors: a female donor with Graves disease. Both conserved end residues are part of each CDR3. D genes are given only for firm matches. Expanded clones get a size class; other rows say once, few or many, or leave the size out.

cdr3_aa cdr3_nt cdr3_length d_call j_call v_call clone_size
CASSLARANTGELFF TGTGCCAGCAGCTTAGCGAGGGCGAACACCGGGGAGCTGTTTTTT 15 NA TRBJ2-2 TRBV7-2 many
CASSQPRLGTDTQYF TGTGCCAGCAGTCAACCTCGACTGGGCACAGATACGCAGTATTTT 15 NA TRBJ2-3 TRBV27 NA
CASSARLDSTEAFF TGTGCCAGCAGTGCACGGCTTGATAGCACTGAAGCTTTCTTT 14 NA TRBJ1-1 TRBV6-4 once
CSAREISGNTGELFF TGCAGTGCTAGGGAAATTAGCGGTAACACCGGGGAGCTGTTTTTT 15 NA TRBJ2-2 TRBV20-1 NA
CTISESEGGTSGANVLTF TGTACCATCAGTGAGTCTGAAGGTGGAACCTCTGGGGCCAACGTCCTGACTTTC 18 NA TRBJ2-6 TRBV10-3 NA
CASSSQWGGLTEAFF TGTGCCAGCAGCTCCCAGTGGGGGGGGCTCACTGAAGCTTTCTTT 15 NA TRBJ1-1 TRBV11-2 few
CASSAPTGTESYEQYF TGTGCCAGCAGTGCACCGACCGGGACAGAGAGCTACGAGCAGTACTTC 16 TRBD1 TRBJ2-7 TRBV6-1 many
CASHDTGVNQPQHF TGTGCCAGCCATGATACAGGGGTTAATCAGCCCCAGCATTTT 14 TRBD1 TRBJ1-5 TRBV6-1 few
CASSLSWEDPYEQYF TGTGCCAGCAGCTTGAGTTGGGAAGATCCCTACGAGCAGTACTTC 15 NA TRBJ2-7 TRBV5-5 NA
CASSPARAANYGYTF TGTGCCAGTAGTCCCGCACGAGCGGCTAACTATGGCTACACCTTC 15 NA TRBJ1-2 TRBV19 NA
CASSVSGAHPNNEQFF TGTGCCAGCAGCGTTAGTGGGGCACACCCTAACAATGAGCAGTTCTTC 16 NA TRBJ2-1 TRBV7-9 NA
CASSPLRASNTGELFF TGTGCCAGCAGTCCGCTGAGGGCTTCGAACACCGGGGAGCTGTTTTTT 16 NA TRBJ2-2 TRBV12-3/TRBV12-4 many
CASSPQGSNTGELFF TGTGCCAGCAGCCCACAGGGATCGAACACCGGGGAGCTGTTTTTT 15 NA TRBJ2-2 TRBV7-2 many
CASSPPPGEAFF TGTGCCAGTAGTCCTCCCCCCGGGGAAGCTTTCTTT 12 NA TRBJ1-1 TRBV19 NA
CSGKGGRYTEAFF TGCAGTGGAAAAGGAGGGCGGTACACTGAAGCTTTCTTT 13 NA TRBJ1-1 TRBV20-1 many
CASSLAGVGNTGELFF TGTGCCAGCAGCTTAGCGGGAGTAGGGAACACCGGGGAGCTGTTTTTT 16 NA TRBJ2-2 TRBV7-2 NA
CASSWQGAGGYTF TGCGCCAGCAGCTGGCAGGGGGCAGGAGGCTACACCTTC 13 TRBD1 TRBJ1-2 TRBV5-1 NA
CASSVGRNFYGYTF TGTGCCAGCAGTGTCGGCAGGAATTTCTATGGCTACACCTTC 14 NA TRBJ1-2 TRBV2 many
CASSLGQGYSPLHF TGTGCCAGCAGCTTAGGACAGGGGTATTCACCCCTCCACTTT 14 TRBD1 TRBJ1-6 TRBV11-2 many
CSANRGGPNTGELFF TGCAGTGCCAACCGAGGGGGGCCGAACACCGGGGAGCTGTTTTTT 15 NA TRBJ2-2 TRBV20-1 NA
CASSPRLNTGELFF TGTGCCAGCAGCCCCCGACTGAACACCGGGGAGCTGTTTTTT 14 NA TRBJ2-2 TRBV11-2 few
CATSLNRAVDEQYF TGTGCCACCAGCCTCAACAGGGCGGTGGACGAGCAGTACTTC 14 NA TRBJ2-7 TRBV15 NA
CASSLVESYGYTF TGTGCCAGCAGTTTGGTCGAGTCATATGGCTACACCTTC 13 NA TRBJ1-2 TRBV28 many
CASSLRGQGPQPQHF TGTGCCAGCAGTTTAAGGGGACAGGGACCGCAGCCCCAGCATTTT 15 TRBD1 TRBJ1-5 TRBV27 many
CASSHKPGLGGNQPQHF TGCGCCAGCAGCCACAAACCGGGCCTGGGGGGCAATCAGCCCCAGCATTTT 17 NA TRBJ1-5 TRBV5-1 NA
CASSNPLRGLNTEAFF TGTGCCAGTAGTAATCCCTTAAGGGGCTTGAACACTGAAGCTTTCTTT 16 NA TRBJ1-1 TRBV19 NA
CASSMVGGAHLYGYTF TGTGCCAGTAGTATGGTCGGGGGGGCTCATCTCTATGGCTACACCTTC 16 NA TRBJ1-2 TRBV19 many
CSVRAGSGTSPLHF TGCAGCGTTAGGGCCGGGTCAGGGACTTCACCCCTCCACTTT 14 NA TRBJ1-6 TRBV29-1 NA
CASSWDGEGTQYF TGTGCCAGCAGCTGGGACGGCGAAGGGACCCAGTACTTC 13 NA TRBJ2-5 TRBV7-9 many
CASSLLGQGTAPLHF TGTGCCAGCAGCTTGCTGGGACAGGGTACTGCACCCCTCCACTTT 15 TRBD1 TRBJ1-6 TRBV12-3/TRBV12-4 few
CASRPGTHDYGYTF TGTGCCAGCAGACCCGGGACACACGACTATGGCTACACCTTC 14 NA TRBJ1-2 TRBV2 many
CASSSIDRGHSYEQYF TGTGCCAGTAGTTCGATTGACAGGGGGCACTCCTACGAGCAGTACTTC 16 TRBD1 TRBJ2-7 TRBV19 NA
CASSMTPGGGMTGELFF TGTGCCAGTAGTATGACCCCCGGGGGAGGGATGACCGGGGAGCTGTTTTTT 17 TRBD2 TRBJ2-2 TRBV19 NA
CSASTGGGYEQYF TGCAGTGCTAGTACCGGGGGTGGCTACGAGCAGTACTTC 13 NA TRBJ2-7 TRBV20-1 few
CASSQSGTTDTQYF TGTGCCAGCAGCCAGAGCGGGACCACAGATACGCAGTATTTT 14 TRBD2 TRBJ2-3 TRBV4-2 NA
CASSPFKGGGQETQYF TGTGCCAGCAGCCCCTTTAAGGGGGGGGGACAAGAGACCCAGTACTTC 16 NA TRBJ2-5 TRBV3-1 few
CASSQGWKVTQETQYF TGCGCCAGCAGCCAAGGCTGGAAAGTTACGCAAGAGACCCAGTACTTC 16 NA TRBJ2-5 TRBV4-3 few
CASAPGTSGNLQETQYF TGTGCCAGTGCCCCCGGGACTAGCGGAAACCTACAAGAGACCCAGTACTTC 17 TRBD2 TRBJ2-5 TRBV12-3/TRBV12-4 many